This is a list of T cell receptor beta chains from one sample in a study of STAT5B mutations in CD4+ large granular lymphocyte leukemia. Here immunoSEQ multiplex PCR was the method, and the copy in TCRdb shows in-frame clones only, minus some. The sample yields some 30,000 clones, 68% seen once. The sequenced material came from CD4+ T cells from blood buffy coats. All receptors derive from a human donor in good health. Each CDR3 is given with its conserved first and last residue. D genes are given only for firm matches. A clone size is listed for some rows: how often the clone was seen (once, few, many), or a class if it is expanded.

NA,TRBD1,TRBJ1-4,TRBV7-2,CASSLGRQGAGEKLFF,TGTGCCAGCAGCTTAGGCAGACAGGGGGCGGGGGAAAAACTGTTTTTT
once,TRBD1,TRBJ1-1,TRBV9,CASSASSPGTVGMNTEAFF,TGTGCCAGCAGCGCTTCCTCCCCCGGGACAGTTGGAATGAACACTGAAGCTTTCTTT
NA,TRBD2,TRBJ2-3,TRBV7-3,CASSLTSGTSGGTDTQYF,TGTGCCAGCAGCTTAACGTCGGGGACTAGCGGGGGCACAGATACGCAGTATTTT
NA,NA,TRBJ1-1,TRBV5-1,CASSLVPNTEAFF,TGCGCCAGCAGCTTGGTACCGAACACTGAAGCTTTCTTT
NA,NA,TRBJ2-5,TRBV27,CARTEDAKETQYF,TGTGCCAGGACCGAAGACGCGAAAGAGACCCAGTACTTC
NA,TRBD1,TRBJ1-2,TRBV11-3,CASSFWTGNGYTF,TGTGCCAGCAGCTTCTGGACAGGGAATGGCTACACCTTC
once,NA,TRBJ1-5,TRBV6-1,CASSEAVYSNQPQHF,TGTGCCAGCAGTGAAGCTGTTTATAGCAATCAGCCCCAGCATTTT
few,NA,TRBJ1-2,TRBV6-5,CASSYGRGGYGYTF,TGTGCCAGCAGTTACGGCAGGGGAGGGTATGGCTACACCTTC
NA,NA,TRBJ1-1,TRBV18,CASSETVNTEAFF,TGTGCCAGCTCAGAGACGGTGAACACTGAAGCTTTCTTT
once,NA,TRBJ2-3,TRBV18,CASSPPSYSTDTQYF,TGTGCCAGCTCACCACCGTCATATAGCACAGATACGCAGTATTTT
NA,NA,TRBJ2-1,TRBV14,CASSQGVLEGRYNEQFF,TGTGCCAGCAGCCAAGGGGTTTTGGAGGGGAGATACAATGAGCAGTTCTTC
NA,TRBD2,TRBJ2-1,TRBV7-6,CASSLLAGVNNEQFF,TGTGCCAGCAGCTTACTAGCGGGGGTTAACAATGAGCAGTTCTTC
NA,TRBD1,TRBJ2-2,TRBV6-6,CASSYATGGIGGELFF,TGTGCCAGCAGTTACGCGACAGGGGGTATCGGCGGGGAGCTGTTTTTT
NA,TRBD2,TRBJ2-1,TRBV19,CASSGDASGGFYNEQFF,TGTGCCAGTAGTGGCGATGCCAGCGGGGGGTTTTACAATGAGCAGTTCTTC
few,NA,TRBJ2-5,TRBV7-9,CASSLALTGVTQYF,TGTGCCAGCAGCTTAGCTCTGACAGGAGTGACCCAGTACTTC
NA,NA,TRBJ2-4,TRBV6-6,CASSYSAAKNIQYF,TGTGCCAGCAGTTACTCGGCAGCCAAAAACATTCAGTACTTC
few,NA,TRBJ2-2,TRBV14,CASSQVPGSGELFF,TGTGCCAGCAGCCAAGTCCCGGGGTCCGGGGAGCTGTTTTTT
NA,TRBD1,TRBJ2-5,TRBV7-2,CASSQTGGRQETQYF,TGTGCCAGCAGCCAGACAGGGGGCCGACAAGAGACCCAGTACTTC
once,TRBD2,TRBJ2-1,TRBV10-3,CAISEIGLAGGWNEQFF,TGTGCCATCAGTGAGATCGGACTAGCGGGGGGGTGGAATGAGCAGTTCTTC
NA,TRBD1,TRBJ1-4,TRBV28,CASSLRGTGFEKLFF,TGTGCCAGCAGTCTGAGGGGGACAGGGTTTGAAAAACTGTTTTTT
NA,TRBD1,TRBJ1-2,TRBV10-3,CAISESGQGLLGYTF,TGTGCCATCAGTGAGTCGGGACAGGGGTTATTAGGCTACACCTTC
NA,NA,TRBJ1-1,TRBV5-4,CASSLATTMNTEAFF,TGTGCCAGCAGCTTAGCGACAACCATGAACACTGAAGCTTTCTTT
NA,NA,TRBJ2-7,TRBV5-4,CASSLLQGPNEQYF,TGTGCCAGCAGCCTCTTACAGGGTCCCAACGAGCAGTACTTC
NA,TRBD1,TRBJ2-7,TRBV4-3,CASSQDRGALYEQYF,TGCGCCAGCAGCCAGGACAGGGGAGCGCTCTACGAGCAGTACTTC
NA,NA,TRBJ1-2,TRBV21-1,CASSKGRYLLDMEANYGYTF,TGTGCCAGCAGCAAAGGAAGGTATTTGCTGGACATGGAAGCTAACTATGGCTACACCTTC
NA,NA,TRBJ1-2,TRBV12-1,CASSFVDRGRPDGYTF,TGTGCCAGCAGCTTTGTGGACAGGGGGCGCCCGGATGGCTACACCTTC
NA,NA,TRBJ2-7,TRBV9,CASSVAPTPLSSYEQYF,TGTGCCAGCAGCGTAGCACCCACCCCACTGAGCTCCTACGAGCAGTACTTC
NA,TRBD1,TRBJ1-2,TRBV5-6,CASSSRGNYGYTF,TGTGCCAGCAGCTCCAGGGGGAACTATGGCTACACCTTC
NA,NA,TRBJ1-1,TRBV19,CASRLKENTEAFF,TGTGCCAGTAGGCTGAAGGAGAACACTGAAGCTTTCTTT
NA,TRBD1,TRBJ1-4,TRBV5-1,CASSLEQGAVAFF,TGCGCCAGCAGCTTGGAACAGGGGGCTGTCGCGTTTTTT
NA,TRBD1,TRBJ2-7,TRBV4-3,CASSQAGTGGTEQYF,TGCGCCAGCAGCCAAGCGGGGACAGGGGGTACCGAGCAGTACTTC
NA,NA,TRBJ2-3,TRBV29-1,CSVHQSTDTQYF,TGCAGCGTCCACCAGAGCACAGATACGCAGTATTTT
NA,TRBD1,TRBJ2-7,TRBV28,CASNSGQGVYEQYF,TGTGCCAGCAATTCCGGACAGGGAGTCTACGAGCAGTACTTC
NA,NA,TRBJ1-2,TRBV6-6,CASSLRGYTF,TGTGCCAGCAGTCTTCGGGGCTACACCTTC
few,NA,TRBJ1-5,TRBV19,CASSIAENQPQHF,TGTGCCAGTAGTATAGCGGAAAATCAGCCCCAGCATTTT
NA,NA,TRBJ1-2,TRBV7-2,CASSFGSGYTF,TGTGCCAGCAGCTTTGGGTCGGGCTACACCTTC
few,NA,TRBJ1-2,TRBV6-1,CASQKQQGNYGYTF,TGTGCCAGCCAAAAGCAGCAGGGAAACTATGGCTACACCTTC